Sequencing of this T cell receptor beta chain was carried out in a study of CD4 and CD8 cells across lung adenocarcinoma regions. The CDR3 loop spans 16 amino acids. Germline values: CDR1 SGHTA, CDR2 FQGNSA. TCRdb passed the PCR reads through MiXCR, listing each CDR3 protein once. The sample lists about 5,300 distinct CDR3 sequences, around 68% occurring once. The sample holds a few counts of this clonotype. Donors had localized lung adenocarcinoma, a non-small cell lung cancer. The source of this sequence is a female donor with lung adenocarcinoma. The CD4 and CD8 labels of this study may be unreliable. Material for sequencing was CD4+ T cells from the center of a lung tumor. This sequence joins TRBV7-2 and TRBJ2-3; TRBD1 agrees at 7 bases. The J call may be wrong; the DNA end is better matched by TRBJ2-5. CDR3 sequence reads: CASGGRGGGNPDTQYF. As DNA, the CDR3 is TGTGCCAGCGGGGGCCGAGGGGGCGGAAACCCAGATACCCAGTACTTC.